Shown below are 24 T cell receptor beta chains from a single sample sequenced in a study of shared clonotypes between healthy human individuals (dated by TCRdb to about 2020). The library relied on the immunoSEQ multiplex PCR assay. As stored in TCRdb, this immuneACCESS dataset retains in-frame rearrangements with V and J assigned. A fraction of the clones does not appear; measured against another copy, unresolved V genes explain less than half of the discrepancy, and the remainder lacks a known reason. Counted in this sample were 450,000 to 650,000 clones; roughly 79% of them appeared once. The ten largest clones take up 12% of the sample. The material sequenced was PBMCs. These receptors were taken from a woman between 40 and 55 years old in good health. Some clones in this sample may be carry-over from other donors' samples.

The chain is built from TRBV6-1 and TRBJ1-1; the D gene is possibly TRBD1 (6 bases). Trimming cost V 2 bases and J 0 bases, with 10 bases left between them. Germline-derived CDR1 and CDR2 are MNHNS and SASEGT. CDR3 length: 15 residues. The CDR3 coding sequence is TGTGCCAGCAGTGAACTACAGGGTATGAACACTGAAGCTTTCTTT. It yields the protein CASSELQGMNTEAFF.

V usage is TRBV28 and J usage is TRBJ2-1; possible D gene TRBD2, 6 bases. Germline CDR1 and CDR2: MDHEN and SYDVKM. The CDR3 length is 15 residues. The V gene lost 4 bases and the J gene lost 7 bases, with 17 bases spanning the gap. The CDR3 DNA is TGTGCCAGCAGTTCGCGGGGTTTCATTAAGAATGAGCAGTTCTTC. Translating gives CASSSRGFIKNEQFF.

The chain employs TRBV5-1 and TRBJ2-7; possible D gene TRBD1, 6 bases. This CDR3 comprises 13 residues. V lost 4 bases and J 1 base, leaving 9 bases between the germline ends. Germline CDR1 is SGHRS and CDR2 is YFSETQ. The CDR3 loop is CASSTGHSYEQYF. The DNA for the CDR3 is TGCGCCAGCAGCACGGGACATTCCTACGAGCAGTACTTC. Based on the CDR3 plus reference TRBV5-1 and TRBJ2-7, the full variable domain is KAGVTQTPRYLIKTRGQQVTLSCSPISGHRSVSWYQQTPGQGLQFLFEYFSETQRNKGNFPGRFSGRQFSNSRSEMNVSTLELGDSALYLCASSTGHSYEQYFGPGTRLTVT.

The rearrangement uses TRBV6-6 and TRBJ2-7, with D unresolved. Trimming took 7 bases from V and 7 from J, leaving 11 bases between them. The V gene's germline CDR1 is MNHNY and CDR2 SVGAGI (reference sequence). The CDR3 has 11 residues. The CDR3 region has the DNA TGTGCCAGCACCGCCGGAAAGGAGCAGTACTTC. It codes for CASTAGKEQYF.

CDR3 residues: CASTSSRGLAGAAEQYF. The CDR3, as DNA: TGTGCCAGCACTTCAAGCCGTGGACTAGCGGGAGCGGCCGAGCAGTACTTC. The chain carries TRBV28 and TRBJ2-7; 13 bases agree with TRBD2. The J segment lost 6 bases and the V segment lost 7 bases, leaving 15 bases of the junction unmatched. The CDR3 runs to 17 residues. CDR1 and CDR2 from the germline V gene are MDHEN and SYDVKM.

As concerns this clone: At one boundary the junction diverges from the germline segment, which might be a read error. CDR3 in DNA: TGCGCCAGCAGCCTAGATCGGGCAGGGTTAACTGAAGCCTTCTTT. This codes for CASSLDRAGLTEAFF. V usage is TRBV4-1 and J usage is TRBJ1-1, with D perhaps TRBD1 (5 bases). Germline loops: CDR1 MGHRA, CDR2 YSYEKL. The CDR3 sequence is 15 residues long.

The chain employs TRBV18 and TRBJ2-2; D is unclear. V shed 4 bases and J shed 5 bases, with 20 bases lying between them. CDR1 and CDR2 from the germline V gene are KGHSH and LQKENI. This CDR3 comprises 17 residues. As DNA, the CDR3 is TGTGCCAGCTCACAAGGACCCCCCGCGACGAGTACCGGGGAGCTGTTTTTT. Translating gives CASSQGPPATSTGELFF. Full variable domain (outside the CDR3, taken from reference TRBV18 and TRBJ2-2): NAGVMQNPRHLVRRRGQEARLRCSPMKGHSHVYWYRQLPEEGLKFMVYLQKENIIDESGMPKERFSAEFPKEGPSILRIQQVVRGDSAAYFCASSQGPPATSTGELFFGEGSRLTVL.

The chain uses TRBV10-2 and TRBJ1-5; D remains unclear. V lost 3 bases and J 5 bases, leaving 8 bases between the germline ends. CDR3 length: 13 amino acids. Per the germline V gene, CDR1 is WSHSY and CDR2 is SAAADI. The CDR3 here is CASSEVGYQPQHF. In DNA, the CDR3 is TGCGCCAGCAGTGAAGTGGGTTATCAGCCCCAGCATTTT.

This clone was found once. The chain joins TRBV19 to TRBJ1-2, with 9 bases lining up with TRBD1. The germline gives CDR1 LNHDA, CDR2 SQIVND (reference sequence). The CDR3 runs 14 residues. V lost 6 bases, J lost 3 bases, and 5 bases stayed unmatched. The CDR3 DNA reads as TGTGCCAGTAGGGACAGGGGCATGGACTATGGCTACACCTTC. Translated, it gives CASRDRGMDYGYTF.

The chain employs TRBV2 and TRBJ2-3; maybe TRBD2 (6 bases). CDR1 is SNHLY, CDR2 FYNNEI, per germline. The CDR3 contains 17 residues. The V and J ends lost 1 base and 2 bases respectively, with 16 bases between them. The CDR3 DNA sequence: TGTGCCAGCAGTGAAGACCGGGAGCGGGTAAACACAGATACGCAGTATTTT. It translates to CASSEDRERVNTDTQYF.

The CDR3 coding sequence is TGTGCCAGCAACCGGGTGTCCGCGAACACCGGGGAGCTGTTTTTT. It specifies CASNRVSANTGELFF. The gene calls are TRBV6-1 and TRBJ2-2; no definite D call. The ends were cut back, 7 bases at V and 0 bases at J, with 12 bases in the middle. The CDR3 loop spans 15 amino acids. Germline loops: CDR1 MNHNS, CDR2 SASEGT.

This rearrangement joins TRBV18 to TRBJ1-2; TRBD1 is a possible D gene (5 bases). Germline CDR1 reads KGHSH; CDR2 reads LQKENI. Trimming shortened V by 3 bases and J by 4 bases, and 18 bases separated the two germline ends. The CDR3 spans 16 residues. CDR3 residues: CASSPASGIPSYGYTF. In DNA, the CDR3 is TGTGCCAGCTCACCGGCCTCAGGGATACCTAGCTATGGCTACACCTTC.

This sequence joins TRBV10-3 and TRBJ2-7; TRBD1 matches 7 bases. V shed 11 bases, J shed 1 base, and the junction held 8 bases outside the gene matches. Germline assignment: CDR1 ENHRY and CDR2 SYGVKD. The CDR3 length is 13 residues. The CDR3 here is CASTGTESYEQYF. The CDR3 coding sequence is TGTGCCTCAACCGGGACAGAGTCCTACGAGCAGTACTTC.

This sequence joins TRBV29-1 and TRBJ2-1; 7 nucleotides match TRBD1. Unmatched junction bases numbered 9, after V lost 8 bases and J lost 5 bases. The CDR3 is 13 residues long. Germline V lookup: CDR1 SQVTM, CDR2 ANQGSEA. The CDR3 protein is CSIRQGLNNEQFF. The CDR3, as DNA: TGCAGCATCAGACAGGGATTAAACAATGAGCAGTTCTTC.

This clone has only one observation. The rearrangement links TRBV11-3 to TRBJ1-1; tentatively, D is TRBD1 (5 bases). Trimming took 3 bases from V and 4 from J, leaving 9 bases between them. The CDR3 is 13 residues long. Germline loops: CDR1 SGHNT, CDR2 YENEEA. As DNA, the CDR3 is TGTGCCAGCAGCTTCAGGAGGGGCACTGAAGCTTTCTTT. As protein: CASSFRRGTEAFF.

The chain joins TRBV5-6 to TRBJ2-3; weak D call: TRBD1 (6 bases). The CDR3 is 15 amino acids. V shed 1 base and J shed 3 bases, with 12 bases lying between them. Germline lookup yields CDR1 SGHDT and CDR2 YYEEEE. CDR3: CASSLSGQITDTQYF. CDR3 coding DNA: TGTGCCAGCAGCTTGTCCGGACAGATAACAGATACGCAGTATTTT.

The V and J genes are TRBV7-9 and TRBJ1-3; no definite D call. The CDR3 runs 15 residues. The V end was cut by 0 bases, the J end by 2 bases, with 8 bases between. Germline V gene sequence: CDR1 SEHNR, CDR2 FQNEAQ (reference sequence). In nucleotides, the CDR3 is TGTGCCAGCAGCTTAGCAGGGAACCCTGGAAACACCATATATTTT. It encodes CASSLAGNPGNTIYF.

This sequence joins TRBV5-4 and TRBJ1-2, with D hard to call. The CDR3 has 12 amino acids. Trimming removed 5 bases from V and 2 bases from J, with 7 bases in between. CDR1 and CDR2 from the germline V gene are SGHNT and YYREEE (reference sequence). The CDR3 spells CASSSPNYGYTF. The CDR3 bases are TGTGCCAGCAGTAGCCCAAACTATGGCTACACCTTC.

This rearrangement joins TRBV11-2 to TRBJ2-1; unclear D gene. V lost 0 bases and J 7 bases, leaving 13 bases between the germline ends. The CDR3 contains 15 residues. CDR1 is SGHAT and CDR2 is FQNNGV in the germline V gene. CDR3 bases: TGTGCCAGCAGCTTAGATCCGGGCGGTTGGAATGAGCAGTTCTTC. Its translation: CASSLDPGGWNEQFF.

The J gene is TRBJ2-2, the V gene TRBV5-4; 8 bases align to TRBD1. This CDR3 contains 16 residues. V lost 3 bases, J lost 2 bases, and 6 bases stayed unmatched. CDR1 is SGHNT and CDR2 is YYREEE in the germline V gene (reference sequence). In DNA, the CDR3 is TGTGCCAGCAGCTGGGGACAGGTTACCAACACCGGGGAGCTGTTTTTT. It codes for CASSWGQVTNTGELFF.

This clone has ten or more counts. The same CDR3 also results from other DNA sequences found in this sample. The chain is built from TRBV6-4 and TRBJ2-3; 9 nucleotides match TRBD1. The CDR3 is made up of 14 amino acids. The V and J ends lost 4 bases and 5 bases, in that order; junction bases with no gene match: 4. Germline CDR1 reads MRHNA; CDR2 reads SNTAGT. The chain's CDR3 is CASSAQGAQDTQYF. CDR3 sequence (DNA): TGTGCCAGCAGTGCACAGGGGGCGCAAGATACGCAGTATTTT.

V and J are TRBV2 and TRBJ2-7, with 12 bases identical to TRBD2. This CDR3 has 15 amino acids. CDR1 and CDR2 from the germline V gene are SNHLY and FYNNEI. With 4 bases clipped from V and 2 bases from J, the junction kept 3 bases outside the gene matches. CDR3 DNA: TGTGCCAGCAGTGGGGGACTAGCGGGTGCCTACGAGCAGTACTTC. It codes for CASSGGLAGAYEQYF.

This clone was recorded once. The CDR3 loop is CAWNKGGGVEQFF. The CDR3 DNA reads as TGTGCCTGGAACAAGGGTGGGGGAGTAGAGCAGTTCTTC. This chain uses TRBV30 with TRBJ2-1; D may correspond to TRBD1 or TRBD2 (5 bases each). Germline values: CDR1 GTSNPN, CDR2 SVGIG (reference sequence). V shed 4 bases and J shed 10 bases, with 17 bases lying between them. This CDR3 is built from 13 residues.

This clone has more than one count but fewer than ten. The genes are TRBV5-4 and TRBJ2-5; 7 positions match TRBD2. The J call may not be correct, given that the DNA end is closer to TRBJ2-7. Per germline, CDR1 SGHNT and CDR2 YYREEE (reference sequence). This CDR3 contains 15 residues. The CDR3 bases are TGTGCCAGCAGCTTGGCCCGCGGGAGCATCCGCGAGCAGTACTTC. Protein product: CASSLARGSIREQYF.